This T cell receptor (beta chain) is from a study of shared clonotypes between healthy human individuals. Concerning this clone: Its antigen is still unknown.

Notes on the study in general: As a rule, naive subsets had a larger estimated richness than memory subsets. Non-shared clonotypes had lower generation probabilities than those shared by all four donors.

The CDR3 loop spans 16 amino acids. The J segment lost 3 bases and the V segment lost 3 bases, leaving 7 bases of the junction unmatched. Germline CDR1 is SGHVS and CDR2 is FQNEAQ. Cells designated naive CD8 were CD45RO-negative and were positively selected for CCR7, with terminally differentiated effector memory CD45RA+ cells excluded. Participating donors were healthy, HIV-negative adults free of recent acute infections or vaccinations. Running of the assay took place at deep level. The assay was immunoSEQ multiplex PCR, and TCRdb's table has in-frame clones only and misses some. Of 800,000 or so clones in the sample, around 96% are singletons; the top ten hold approximately 0.2%.

The sequence derives from a man younger than 40 in good health. The V and J genes are TRBV7-8 and TRBJ2-2; 7 bases are a match to TRBD2. Sequences were obtained from naive CD8+ T cells sorted from blood. The CDR3 DNA reads TGTGCCAGCAGCTTTGCAGTGGGACTACACACCGGGGAGCTGTTTTTT. As protein: CASSFAVGLHTGELFF. Full variable domain (remainder filled in from reference TRBV7-8 and TRBJ2-2): GAGVSQSPRYKVAKRGQDVALRCDPISGHVSLFWYQQALGQGPEFLTYFQNEAQLDKSGLPSDRFFAERPEGSVSTLKIQRTQQEDSAVYLCASSFAVGLHTGELFFGEGSRLTVL.